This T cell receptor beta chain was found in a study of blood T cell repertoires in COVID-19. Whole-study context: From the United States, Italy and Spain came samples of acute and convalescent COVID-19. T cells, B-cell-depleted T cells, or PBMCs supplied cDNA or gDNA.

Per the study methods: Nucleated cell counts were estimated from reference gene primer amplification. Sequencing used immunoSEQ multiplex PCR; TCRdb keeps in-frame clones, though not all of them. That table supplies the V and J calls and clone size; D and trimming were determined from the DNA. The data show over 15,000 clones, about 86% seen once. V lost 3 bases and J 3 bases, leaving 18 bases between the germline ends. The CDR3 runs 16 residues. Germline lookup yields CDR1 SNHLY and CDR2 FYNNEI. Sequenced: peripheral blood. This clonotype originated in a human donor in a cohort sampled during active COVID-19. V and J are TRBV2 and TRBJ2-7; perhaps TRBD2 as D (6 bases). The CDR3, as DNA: TGTGCCAGCAGTGAGCAAAGCGGGTCCCGGATCTACGAGCAGTACTTC. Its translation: CASSEQSGSRIYEQYF.